These T cell receptor beta chains were read from a single sample in a study of blood T cell repertoires in COVID-19. Using immunoSEQ multiplex PCR, the repertoire was profiled, and TCRdb retains in-frame clones only, with some absent. The sample carries approximately 360,000 clones, about 90% recorded once. Sequences were obtained from PBMCs or T cells enriched from blood (not recorded which). The origin of the receptors is a man aged 40-50 years in a cohort exposed to, infected with or recovered from COVID-19 (not recorded which). Each CDR3 is given with its conserved first and last residue. The D gene is left open where the match is weak. Clone size is shown for a subset of rows, as once, few, many or a class of expanded clone.

. | TRBJ1-5 | . | TRBV6-6 | TGTGCCAGCAGTTACTCCAAAAGCAATCAGCCCCAGCATTTT | CASSYSKSNQPQHF
. | TRBJ2-7 | . | TRBV7-2 | TGTGCCAGCAGCTTTGGGGGCACCTCCTCCTACGAGCAGTACTTC | CASSFGGTSSYEQYF
. | TRBJ2-1 | many | TRBV6-4 | TGTGCCAGCTCGGCAGGGTCGGATGAGCAGTTCTTC | CASSAGSDEQFF
TRBD1 | TRBJ2-7 | . | TRBV7-2 | TGTGCCAGCAGTCACGACAGGGGGGCCTACGAGCAGTACTTC | CASSHDRGAYEQYF
TRBD2 | TRBJ2-5 | once | TRBV12-5 | TGTGCTAGTGGACGGGGACTAGCGGGAAAAGAGACCCAGTACTTC | CASGRGLAGKETQYF
. | TRBJ2-7 | . | TRBV23-1 | TGCGCCAGCAGTCAATTAGTAGGGGCCGCCTACGAGCAGTACTTC | CASSQLVGAAYEQYF
. | TRBJ1-4 | . | TRBV3-1/TRBV3-2 | TGTGCCAGCAGCCAAGGGACAGAGTCTGTGAAACTGTTTTTT | CASSQGTESVKLFF
TRBD1 | TRBJ1-1 | . | TRBV5-1 | TGCGCCAGCAGCCTCCTCGACAGGGCCAAAACTGGGGAAGCTTTCTTT | CASSLLDRAKTGEAFF
. | TRBJ1-4 | . | TRBV25-1 | TGTGCCAGCAGTGAAGGGCGGGGAACAACCCTTGATGAAAAACTGTTTTTT | CASSEGRGTTLDEKLFF
. | TRBJ2-1 | . | TRBV21-1 | TGTGCCAGCAGCTTCAGGGTGTGGGGCAATGAGCAGTTCTTC | CASSFRVWGNEQFF
TRBD2 | TRBJ2-1 | . | TRBV27 | TGTGCCAGCAGTTCCGGGACTAGCGGTCAATCCTACAATGAGCAGTTCTTC | CASSSGTSGQSYNEQFF
. | TRBJ2-7 | . | TRBV11-2 | TGTGCCAGCAGTCTAGTCTACGAGCAGTACTTC | CASSLVYEQYF
. | TRBJ1-3 | . | TRBV28 | TGTGCCAGCAGTTTATCCCAGGGTGGTTACACCATATATTTT | CASSLSQGGYTIYF
TRBD2 | TRBJ2-2 | . | TRBV30 | TGTGCCTGGAGTGTACGTCGGACTAGTTTCACCGGGGAGCTGTTTTTT | CAWSVRRTSFTGELFF
TRBD1 | TRBJ1-2 | . | TRBV7-2 | TGTGCCAGCAGCTTAGATCCAGGGGGCGCGAGCTACACCTTC | CASSLDPGGASYTF
TRBD2 | TRBJ2-5 | . | TRBV24-1 | TGTGCCACCAGTTCCGGCGGGAGGGCCAAAGAGACCCAGTACTTC | CATSSGGRAKETQYF
. | TRBJ1-2 | . | TRBV3-1/TRBV3-2 | TGTGCCAGCAGCCAAGATCTGGAGGGGCCGACCCAAGATGCCTTC | CASSQDLEGPTQDAF
. | TRBJ2-7 | . | TRBV3-1/TRBV3-2 | TGTGCCAGCAGCCGGGGCATCTCCTACGAGCAGTACTTC | CASSRGISYEQYF
. | TRBJ1-2 | . | TRBV5-4 | TGTGCCAGCAGCTTGCGGGGGGACTATGGCTACACCTTC | CASSLRGDYGYTF
. | TRBJ2-3 | once | TRBV5-1 | TGCGCCAGCAGGTCGGGACTGCACGAAGTCACAGATACGCAGTATTTT | CASRSGLHEVTDTQYF
. | TRBJ1-3 | . | TRBV5-4 | TGTGCCAGCAGCATAACAGGGCCCGGGGGAAACACCATATATTTT | CASSITGPGGNTIYF
. | TRBJ2-5 | . | TRBV6-2/TRBV6-3 | TGTGCCAGCAGTTATGAGGAGACCCAGTACTTC | CASSYEETQYF
TRBD1 | TRBJ1-3 | few | TRBV20-1 | TGCAGTGCTAGTCATAGGGGGCAAGGAAACACCATATATTTT | CSASHRGQGNTIYF
. | TRBJ2-2 | . | TRBV6-1 | TGTGCCAGCAGTGAAGCGCTCGGGGACACCGGGGAGCTGTTTTTT | CASSEALGDTGELFF
TRBD1 | TRBJ1-3 | . | TRBV4-1 | TGCGCCAGCAGCCAAGATTCTAGCCGACAGGGGAACTCTGGAAACACCATATATTTT | CASSQDSSRQGNSGNTIYF
. | TRBJ2-3 | . | TRBV25-1 | TGTGCCAGCAGAGGGGGACTAAGCACAGATACGCAGTATTTT | CASRGGLSTDTQYF
. | TRBJ2-1 | . | TRBV29-1 | TGCAGCGTTGGCCTTCCGGGGATATGGGAGCAGTTCTTC | CSVGLPGIWEQFF
. | TRBJ2-2 | . | TRBV11-2 | TGTGCCAGCAGCAACCGCCGGACACAGAACACCGGGGAGCTGTTTTTT | CASSNRRTQNTGELFF
TRBD2 | TRBJ2-3 | . | TRBV6-5 | TGTGCCAGCAGTTACTTAAGGACTAGCGGAACAGATACGCAGTATTTT | CASSYLRTSGTDTQYF
TRBD1 | TRBJ2-7 | . | TRBV15 | TGTGCCACCAGCAGTGATGGGACAGCCTACGAGCAGTACTTC | CATSSDGTAYEQYF
. | TRBJ2-1 | . | TRBV2 | TGTGCCAGCACCCTGCGAGGAGTCAATGAGCAGTTCTTC | CASTLRGVNEQFF
TRBD2 | TRBJ2-1 | . | TRBV5-1 | TGCGCCAGCAGCTTGGAACTAGCGCTCTACAATGAGCAGTTCTTC | CASSLELALYNEQFF
TRBD2 | TRBJ2-1 | . | TRBV2 | TGTGCCAGCAGCGGCGGGAGGGCCAATGAGCAGTTCTTC | CASSGGRANEQFF
TRBD2 | TRBJ2-7 | . | TRBV7-8 | TGTGCCAGCAGCCCAGGACTAGGACGCTCCCACTACGAGCAGTACTTC | CASSPGLGRSHYEQYF
TRBD1 | TRBJ1-5 | . | TRBV14 | TGTGCCAGCAGCCAACAGGGGGCCGAGCCCCAGCATTTT | CASSQQGAEPQHF
. | TRBJ2-2 | . | TRBV5-1 | TGCGCCAGCAGCTTGGGACTAGGGTCCGGGGAGCTGTTTTTT | CASSLGLGSGELFF
TRBD1 | TRBJ1-1 | . | TRBV30 | TGTGTTAGGAGACAGGGAGGCGGCAACACTGAAGCTTTCTTT | CVRRQGGGNTEAFF
. | TRBJ1-3 | . | TRBV28 | TGTGCCAGCAAGACACCTCGAATCTCTGGAAACACCATATATTTT | CASKTPRISGNTIYF
TRBD2 | TRBJ2-1 | . | TRBV19 | TGTGCCAGTAGTATATACTCGACTAGCGGGAGTAATGAGCAGTTCTTC | CASSIYSTSGSNEQFF
. | TRBJ1-5 | . | TRBV3-1/TRBV3-2 | TGTGCCAGCAGTCCTACAGGGTCCCTGAATCAGCCCCAGCATTTT | CASSPTGSLNQPQHF
TRBD1 | TRBJ2-1 | . | TRBV3-1/TRBV3-2 | TGTGCCAGCAGCCCGACAGGGGGCGCTTACAATGAGCAGTTCTTC | CASSPTGGAYNEQFF
. | TRBJ1-3 | . | TRBV19 | TGTGCCAGTAGTGCGGGGAATACCGGAAACACCATATATTTT | CASSAGNTGNTIYF
. | TRBJ1-6 | . | TRBV5-1 | TGCGCCAGCAGCTCGGAAGGGGCTCGTAGAACGAGCTCCTATAATTCACCCCTCCACTTT | CASSSEGARRTSSYNSPLHF
. | TRBJ1-5 | . | TRBV5-1 | TGCGCCAGCAGCTTGGGTGGTATTGCGGATCAGCCCCAGCATTTT | CASSLGGIADQPQHF
. | TRBJ2-5 | . | TRBV5-1 | TGCGCCAGCCGGGCCGGGATACAAGAGACCCAGTACTTC | CASRAGIQETQYF